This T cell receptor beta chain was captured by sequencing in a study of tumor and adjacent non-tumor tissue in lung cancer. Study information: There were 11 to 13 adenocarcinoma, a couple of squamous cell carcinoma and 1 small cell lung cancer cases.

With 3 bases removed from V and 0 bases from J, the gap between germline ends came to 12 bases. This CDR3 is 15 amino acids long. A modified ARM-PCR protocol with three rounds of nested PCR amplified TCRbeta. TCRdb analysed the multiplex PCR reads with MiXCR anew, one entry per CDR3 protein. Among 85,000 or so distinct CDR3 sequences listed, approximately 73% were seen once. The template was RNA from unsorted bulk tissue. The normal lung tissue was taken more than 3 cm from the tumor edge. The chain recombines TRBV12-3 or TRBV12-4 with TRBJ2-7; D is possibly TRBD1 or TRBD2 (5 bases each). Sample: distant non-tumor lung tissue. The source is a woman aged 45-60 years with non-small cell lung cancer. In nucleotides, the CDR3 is TGTGCCAGCAGTTTGAGGGGTGAGAACTCCTACGAGCAGTACTTC. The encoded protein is CASSLRGENSYEQYF.